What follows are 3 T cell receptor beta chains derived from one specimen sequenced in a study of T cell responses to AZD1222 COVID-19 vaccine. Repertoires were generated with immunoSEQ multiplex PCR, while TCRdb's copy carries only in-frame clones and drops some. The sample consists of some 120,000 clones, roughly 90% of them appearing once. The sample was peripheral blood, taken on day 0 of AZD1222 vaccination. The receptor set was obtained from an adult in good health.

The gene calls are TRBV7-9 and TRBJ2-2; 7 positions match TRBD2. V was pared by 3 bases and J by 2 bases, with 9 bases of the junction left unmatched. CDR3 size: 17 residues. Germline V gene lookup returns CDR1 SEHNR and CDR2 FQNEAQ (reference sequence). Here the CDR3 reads CASSFDAGVFNTGELFF. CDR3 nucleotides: TGTGCCAGCAGCTTCGATGCGGGGGTCTTCAACACCGGGGAGCTGTTTTTT.

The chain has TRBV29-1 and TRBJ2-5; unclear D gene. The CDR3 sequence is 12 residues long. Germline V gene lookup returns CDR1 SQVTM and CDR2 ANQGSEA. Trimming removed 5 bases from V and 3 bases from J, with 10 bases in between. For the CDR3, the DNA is TGCAGCGTTCAAACCGACAAAGAGACCCAGTACTTC. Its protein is CSVQTDKETQYF.

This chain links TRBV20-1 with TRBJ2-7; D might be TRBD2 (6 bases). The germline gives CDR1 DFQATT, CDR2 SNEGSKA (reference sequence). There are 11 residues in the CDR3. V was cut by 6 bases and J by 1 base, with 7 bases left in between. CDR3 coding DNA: TGCAGTGCGCGGGGTTCCTACGAGCAGTACTTC. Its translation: CSARGSYEQYF.